This T cell receptor beta chain derives from a study of human thymus T cells. Donors were healthy Finnish babies undergoing corrective operations for congenital heart defects. Blood DNA came from all available leukocytes, not a fixed cell number. As for this clone: Its specificity is unknown.

Study observations and caveats: In thymic and blood repertoires alike, V and J usage looked biased.

This CDR3 has 13 residues. Between the trimmed V and J ends, which lost 6 bases and 6 bases, there was a span of 12 bases. Germline CDR1 is MNHNS and CDR2 is SASEGT. The data were produced by immunoSEQ multiplex PCR, yet TCRdb's version contains in-frame clones alone and is incomplete. The table shows tens of thousands of clones, with 94% occurring only once. The V call is TRBV6-1, the J call TRBJ1-5; a possible D gene is TRBD1 (6 bases). Sequencing input: blood. The sequence was obtained from a boy younger than two with a congenital heart defect but otherwise immunologically healthy. The chain's CDR3 is CASRKGQPQPQHF. CDR3 coding DNA: TGTGCCAGCAGAAAGGGACAACCTCAGCCCCAGCATTTT.